What follows describes a single TCR beta chain. Its antigen is not yet known. The CDR3 end is not reached by the read, which stops 3 residues before it; the germline J gene fills it in. TCR beta CDR3 regions were amplified by multiplex PCR using the immunoSEQ assay from an average of 1200 ng genomic DNA per sample. The assay corrected primer bias using a complete synthetic TCR repertoire to establish an amplification baseline. The amplicons were sequenced using the Illumina platform. The source study handled its data this way. Error correction of the sequences involved clustering with frequency ratios plus a modified nearest-neighbor algorithm, after which the sequences were analyzed in the immunoSEQ Analyzer using IMGT gene definitions. At each rarefaction depth, TCR richness and evenness were averaged across 20 rarefaction repeats, and samples with fewer sequences than that depth were excluded. Wilcoxon rank sum tests with FDR correction were used to compare relative abundances of V, D and J genes between the groups. Blinded duplicates gave an intraclass correlation of more than 90% for TCR richness and an average of around 83% across under 75 gene segments. Imported from immuneACCESS, the table was reduced by TCRdb to in-frame sequences with V and J called. These copies leave out some clones; in studies compared against another copy, an unresolved V gene accounts for under half, and the cause of the remainder is not known. V and J calls and clone size come straight from that table; D and trimming were deduced from the DNA. The record for this sample contains about 35,000 clones. The top ten clones comprise roughly 1.6% of the sample.

Every participant had a single incident cervical HPV16 infection, and prevalent HPV16 infections were excluded. Cervical HPV DNA was detected with MY09/MY11 PCR, and genotyping was done with dot-blot hybridization. Approximately 15 mL of heparinized blood were centrifuged, and the buffy coat was split into aliquots, frozen at -30 degrees C, and then kept at -80 degrees C. QIAGEN kits were used to extract genomic DNA from buffy coat specimens. The data derive from a study of T cells in women clearing cervical HPV infection (dated by TCRdb to the late 2010s). With respect to the entire study: Cases were 25 women with histologically confirmed HPV16-related CIN3 or worse, including a couple of invasive cancers. Controls were under 30 women whose single incident HPV16 infection cleared within 12 months without precancer or cancer developing. Case blood was taken at the visit when the lesion was first identified, whereas control blood was taken when infection was no longer detected. Among cases, blood sampling occurred a median of 149 days after lesion detection, with an interquartile range of about 90 to 200 days. Since HLA typing was available for only a few women, HLA type could not be ruled out as a confounder. This exploratory proof-of-principle case-control study, nested within the Guanacaste HPV Natural History Study in Costa Rica, compared TCR repertoires among women with different cervical HPV16 outcomes. Cases and controls were matched on year of sample collection and on age within five years. A median age of approximately 30 years was observed in cases versus 38 in controls, and no significant differences in baseline characteristics were found. The parent cohort enrolled under 11,000 women aged 18 or older in Guanacaste, Costa Rica, in about 1993 to 1994 and followed the women for seven years. Five blinded duplicates per group were added as quality controls, so that 60 or so samples were obtained: 50 or so participants and around 10 replicates. The paper as a whole reports these results and caveats: Lower TRBV6-7 relative abundance was observed in cases than in controls (roughly 0.12% versus 0.15%; Bonferroni P = 0.0008). Because the number of T cells in each sample was unknown, differences in richness could reflect differing T-cell content rather than repertoire biology. The cross-sectional design could not show whether associations preceded infection or resulted from it; effector/memory subsets and HPV-specific T cells were not isolated. Random forest classifiers combining richness and V gene abundances distinguished cases from controls with an estimated AUC of more than 0.75. CIN3+ cases had significantly higher TCR repertoire richness than controls across sequencing depths, but evenness did not differ between the groups.

Including cysteine and phenylalanine, the CDR3 has 15 amino acids. Of the CDR3's DNA, 36 bases were read; they are in frame from base 1. Reading the germline V gene gives CDR1 SNHLY and CDR2 FYNNEI. The germline V end is reduced by 1 base and the J end by 2 bases; junction bases left unmatched: 3. The sequencing input was blood buffy coat. This TCR was sampled from a woman between 18 and 70 years old with a cervical HPV16 infection that either progressed to CIN3+ or cleared (not recorded which). The chain is encoded by TRBV2 joined to TRBJ2-3; 7 central bases correspond to TRBD1. Partial CDR3 DNA: TGTGCCAGCAGTGAAGACAGGGGTACCACAGATACG. Its translation is CASSEDRGTTDT. The whole CDR3 protein is CASSEDRGTTDTQYF.